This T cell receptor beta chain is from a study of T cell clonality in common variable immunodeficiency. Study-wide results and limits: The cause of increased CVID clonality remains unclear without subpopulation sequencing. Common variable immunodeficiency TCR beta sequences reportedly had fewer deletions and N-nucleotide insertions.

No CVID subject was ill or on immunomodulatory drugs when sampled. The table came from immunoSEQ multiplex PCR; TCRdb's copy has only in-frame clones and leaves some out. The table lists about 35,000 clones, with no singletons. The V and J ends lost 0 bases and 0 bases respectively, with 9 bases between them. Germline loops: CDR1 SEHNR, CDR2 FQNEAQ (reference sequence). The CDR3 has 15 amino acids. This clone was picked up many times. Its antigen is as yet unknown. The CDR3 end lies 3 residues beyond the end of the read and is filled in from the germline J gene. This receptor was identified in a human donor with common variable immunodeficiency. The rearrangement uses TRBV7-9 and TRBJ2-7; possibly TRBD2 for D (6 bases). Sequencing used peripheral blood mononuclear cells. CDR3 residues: CASSLAAGSSYEQYF. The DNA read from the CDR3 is TGTGCCAGCAGCTTAGCTGCGGGGAGCTCCTACGAG.